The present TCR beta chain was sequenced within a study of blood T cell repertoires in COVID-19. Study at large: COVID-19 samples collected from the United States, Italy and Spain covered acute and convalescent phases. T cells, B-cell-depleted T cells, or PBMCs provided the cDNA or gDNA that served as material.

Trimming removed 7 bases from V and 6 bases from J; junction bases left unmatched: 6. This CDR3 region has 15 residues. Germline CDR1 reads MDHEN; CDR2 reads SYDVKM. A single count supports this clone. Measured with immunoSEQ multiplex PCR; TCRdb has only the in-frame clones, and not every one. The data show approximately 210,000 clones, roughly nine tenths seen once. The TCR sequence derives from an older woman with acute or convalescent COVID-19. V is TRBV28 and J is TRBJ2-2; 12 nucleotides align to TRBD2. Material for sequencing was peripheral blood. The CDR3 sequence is CASTRLAGVAGELFF. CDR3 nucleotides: TGTGCCAGCACCAGACTAGCGGGAGTGGCCGGGGAGCTGTTTTTT. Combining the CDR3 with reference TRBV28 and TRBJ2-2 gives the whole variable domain DVKVTQSSRYLVKRTGEKVFLECVQDMDHENMFWYRQDPGLGLRLIYFSYDVKMKEKGDIPEGYSVSREKKERFSLILESASTNQTSMYLCASTRLAGVAGELFFGEGSRLTVL.